These 18 T cell receptor beta chains share one sample of origin, sequenced in a study of blood T cell repertoires in COVID-19. Sequencing used immunoSEQ multiplex PCR; TCRdb keeps in-frame clones, though not all of them. Here the sample spans tens of thousands of clones, 75% to 90% being singletons. The sequenced material came from peripheral blood. These receptors all come from a man between 65 and 80 years old with active or convalescent COVID-19.

V gene TRBV4-3 combines with J gene TRBJ2-7; 7 bases match TRBD2. Germline V gives CDR1 LGHNA, CDR2 YSLEER. The CDR3 consists of 16 residues. V lost 4 bases and J lost 0; bases outside the gene matches: 9. The CDR3 bases are TGCGCCAGCAGCCCCTCTCACCAGCGGGGCTCCTACGAGCAGTACTTC. Translated: CASSPSHQRGSYEQYF.

The CDR3 is CASSLVPKASIQPQHF. Here the CDR3 DNA reads TGTGCCAGCAGCTTGGTCCCTAAAGCTAGTATTCAGCCCCAGCATTTT. This rearrangement joins TRBV5-8 to TRBJ1-5; D gene ambiguous. In germline, CDR1 is SGHTS, CDR2 YDEGEE. The V and J ends lost 0 bases and 6 bases respectively, with 16 bases between them. The CDR3 covers 16 residues.

The chain employs TRBV12-3 or TRBV12-4 and TRBJ1-2, with 8 bases that match TRBD1. The CDR3 is made up of 13 amino acids. The ends lost 6 bases at V and 4 bases at J; junction bases unmatched: 4. The CDR3 DNA sequence: TGTGCCAGCAGACTTGACAGGGGCTATGGCTACACCTTC. Its translation is CASRLDRGYGYTF.

The genes are TRBV5-1 and TRBJ1-6; 8 nucleotides match TRBD1. CDR3 length: 15 residues. The V gene end was trimmed by 3 bases and the J gene end by 6 bases; junction bases not matched to a gene: 5. Per the germline V gene, CDR1 is SGHRS and CDR2 is YFSETQ. Here the CDR3 DNA reads TGCGCCAGCAGCTACGCAGGACAGGGTAATTCACCCCTCCACTTT. Its translation: CASSYAGQGNSPLHF.

V usage is TRBV18 and J usage is TRBJ1-2, with D unresolved. This CDR3 comprises 14 residues. The germline V gene encodes CDR1 KGHSH and CDR2 LQKENI. V lost 6 bases and J 0 bases, leaving 11 bases between the germline ends. The CDR3 reads CASSREATNYGYTF. The CDR3, as DNA: TGTGCCAGCTCCCGAGAGGCGACTAACTATGGCTACACCTTC.

The count of this clone is one. V is TRBV5-6 and J is TRBJ2-3, with D perhaps TRBD2 (7 bases). The CDR3 has 17 amino acids. Trimming removed 3 bases at V and 1 base at J, with 18 bases between. Germline CDR1 and CDR2: SGHDT and YYEEEE. CDR3 loop: CASSWGGLAMGTDTQYF. Here the CDR3 DNA reads TGTGCCAGCAGCTGGGGGGGCCTAGCGATGGGCACAGATACGCAGTATTTT.

This chain connects TRBV4-1 to TRBJ1-5; no clear D. Per germline, CDR1 MGHRA and CDR2 YSYEKL. The CDR3 covers 17 residues. V dropped 1 base and J dropped 7 bases, with 20 bases sitting between them. The CDR3 region has the DNA TGCGCCAGCAGCCAAGGTGAGGCCCGCCGCAAGGTCCAGCCCCAGCATTTT. Protein sequence: CASSQGEARRKVQPQHF.

Worth noting for this clone: Germline and junction disagree at one end, which may indicate a read error. The chain carries TRBV11-2 and TRBJ1-2, with 7 bases identical to TRBD1. The CDR3 is 12 amino acids. From germline, CDR1 is SGHAT and CDR2 FQNNGV. The CDR3 protein is CASSFTGAGISF. CDR3 DNA sequence: TGTGCCAGCAGCTTTACAGGGGCCGGGATCTCCTTC.

CDR3: CATFGRVPYEQYF. The DNA of the CDR3 is TGTGCCACCTTTGGCAGGGTGCCCTACGAGCAGTACTTC. V usage is TRBV6-5 and J usage is TRBJ2-7, with D possibly TRBD1 on 5 matching bases. From germline, CDR1 is MNHEY and CDR2 SVGAGI. Trimming removed 10 bases at V and 2 bases at J, with 15 bases between. The CDR3 has 13 residues.

The chain is built from TRBV5-1 and TRBJ2-7; TRBD1 matches 9 bases. CDR1 is SGHRS, CDR2 YFSETQ, per germline. This CDR3 has 14 residues. The ends lost 3 bases at V and 0 bases at J; junction bases unmatched: 1. CDR3 DNA sequence: TGCGCCAGCAGCTGGGACAGGGCCTCCTACGAGCAGTACTTC. This translates into CASSWDRASYEQYF.

This clone was counted once. This sequence joins TRBV2 and TRBJ1-5; the D gene is possibly TRBD1 (5 bases). The CDR3 extends over 13 amino acids. Germline CDR1 is SNHLY and CDR2 is FYNNEI. The V end was cut by 5 bases, the J end by 6 bases, with 11 bases between. The CDR3 sequence: CASSPDRGQPQHF. The CDR3 DNA reads as TGTGCCAGCAGTCCCGATAGGGGTCAGCCCCAGCATTTT.

This chain joins TRBV15 and TRBJ1-2, with 8 bases identical to TRBD1. In germline, CDR1 is LNHNV, CDR2 YYDKDF (reference sequence). This CDR3 has 13 amino acids. V dropped 5 bases and J dropped 4; count of bases not matched to a gene: 3. In nucleotides, the CDR3 is TGTGCCACCAGCGCCGACAGGGGCTATGGCTACACCTTC. The encoded protein is CATSADRGYGYTF.

This clone appeared a single time. This CDR3 is CASSLLIREQFF. The CDR3 DNA is TGTGCCAGCAGCTTACTGATTCGGGAGCAGTTCTTC. The V gene is TRBV7-9, the J gene TRBJ2-1; D not certain. Trimming left V 2 bases short and J 10 bases short, with 9 bases between. The germline V gene encodes CDR1 SEHNR and CDR2 FQNEAQ (reference sequence). There are 12 residues in the CDR3.

The V call is TRBV7-2, the J call TRBJ1-4; 8 positions match TRBD1. Trimming removed 5 bases from V and 7 bases from J; junction bases left unmatched: 6. Germline V CDR1 and CDR2: SGHTA, FQGNSA. The CDR3 has 14 amino acids. The CDR3 spells CASSPQGAREKLFF. The CDR3 coding sequence is TGTGCCAGCAGCCCCCAGGGGGCCCGTGAAAAACTGTTTTTT.

This CDR3 reads CASSYTGTGKYYGYTF. The CDR3, as DNA: TGTGCCAGCAGTTACACCGGGACAGGGAAATACTATGGCTACACCTTC. The chain is built from TRBV6-2 or TRBV6-3 and TRBJ1-2; 9 bases fit TRBD1. The CDR3 is 16 residues long. With V trimmed by 2 bases and J by 3 bases, 7 bases remained unmatched. Per the germline V gene, CDR1 is MNHEY and CDR2 is SVGEGT.

The chain recombines TRBV18 with TRBJ2-1, with 13 bases matching TRBD2. CDR1 is KGHSH, CDR2 LQKENI, per germline. Trimming cost V 2 bases and J 10 bases; bases outside gene matches: 2. There are 14 residues in the CDR3. CDR3 protein: CASSPVTSGREQFF. As DNA, the CDR3 is TGTGCCAGCTCACCAGTGACTAGCGGGAGGGAGCAGTTCTTC.

The chain has TRBV2 and TRBJ2-3; D is uncertain. V was pared by 8 bases and J by 2 bases, with 17 bases between. Germline-derived CDR1 and CDR2 are SNHLY and FYNNEI. CDR3 length equals 15 residues. DNA for the CDR3: TGTGCCAGCGAAGATACAGACACCTCCACAGATACGCAGTATTTT. It is translated as CASEDTDTSTDTQYF.

The V gene is TRBV18, the J gene TRBJ1-1; 9 nucleotides agree with TRBD1. The germline CDR1 and CDR2 sequences are KGHSH and LQKENI. The CDR3 spans 14 residues. The ends lost 7 bases at V and 7 bases at J; junction bases unmatched: 10. The CDR3: CASWPGQGSSEAFF. In nucleotides, the CDR3 is TGTGCCAGCTGGCCGGGACAGGGAAGTAGTGAAGCTTTCTTT.